The 11 T cell receptor beta chains presented below share a single source sample, sequenced in a study of T cells after posttransplantation cyclophosphamide. Profiled with immunoSEQ multiplex PCR; TCRdb holds only in-frame clones, not every one. This set yields 20,000 to 30,000 clones and no singletons; the top ten hold less than 5.5%. The sequenced sample consisted of PBMCs. These receptors all come from a woman aged 45 to 65 in good health, CMV-negative, and a related stem cell transplant donor.

This clone was seen at least ten times. The chain carries TRBV7-6 and TRBJ2-5; 10 bases agree with TRBD1. The CDR3 has 15 residues. CDR1 and CDR2 (germline): SGHVS, FNYEAQ. J lost 5 bases, V lost 4 bases, and 7 bases had no gene match. The CDR3 DNA follows: TGTGCCAGCAGCTCGGACAGGGGGGTGATTGAGACCCAGTACTTC. This translates into CASSSDRGVIETQYF.

This clone was seen at least ten times. The genes are TRBV7-8 and TRBJ1-4, with D maybe TRBD1 (5 bases). Germline V gene sequence: CDR1 SGHVS, CDR2 FQNEAQ. The CDR3 spans 16 residues. V was pared by 5 bases and J by 4 bases, with 17 bases between. The DNA for the CDR3 is TGTGCCAGCAGCATAAACTTACAGGTCTTTAATGAAAAACTGTTTTTT. Its protein is CASSINLQVFNEKLFF. The full variable domain, with the rest looked up from reference TRBV7-8 and TRBJ1-4, is GAGVSQSPRYKVAKRGQDVALRCDPISGHVSLFWYQQALGQGPEFLTYFQNEAQLDKSGLPSDRFFAERPEGSVSTLKIQRTQQEDSAVYLCASSINLQVFNEKLFFGSGTQLSVL.

Ten or more counts support this clone. This chain joins TRBV2 and TRBJ2-6; TRBD1 might be the D (5 bases). With 3 bases removed from V and 0 bases from J, the gap between germline ends came to 12 bases. The CDR3 totals 17 residues. CDR1 is SNHLY and CDR2 is FYNNEI in the germline V gene. CDR3 loop: CASSDRVFDSGANVLTF. The CDR3 coding sequence is TGTGCCAGCAGTGACAGGGTGTTCGACTCTGGGGCCAACGTCCTGACTTTC.

This clone was observed many times. The chain couples TRBV21-1 to TRBJ1-3. TRBV21-1 is labeled a pseudogene. The CDR3 runs to 15 residues. CDR3 in DNA: TGTGCCAGCAGCGTCGTCGTTCTTGTCGGAAACACCATATATTTT. Translated: CASSVVVLVGNTIYF.

Many counts were recorded for this clone. CDR3 amino acids: CASSGLFARTGGLYTEAFF. The CDR3, as DNA: TGTGCCAGTAGCGGCTTATTCGCCCGGACAGGGGGTTTGTACACTGAAGCTTTCTTT. This chain uses TRBV19 with TRBJ1-1; 10 nucleotides align to TRBD1. The J segment lost 3 bases and the V segment lost 6 bases, leaving 19 bases of the junction unmatched. The CDR3 is 19 residues long. The germline gives CDR1 LNHDA, CDR2 SQIVND (reference sequence).

This clone was observed many times. In DNA, the CDR3 is TGTGCCAGCAGCTCAGGCCCCGGAGGGGCAACCACAGATACGCAGTATTTT. Its protein is CASSSGPGGATTDTQYF. V is TRBV7-6 and J is TRBJ2-3, with D possibly TRBD2 on 6 matching bases. Trimming removed 4 bases from V and 2 bases from J, with 19 bases in between. The CDR3 is 17 amino acids. Germline CDR1 is SGHVS and CDR2 is FNYEAQ.

This clone occurred many times. The rearrangement joins TRBV19 to TRBJ2-5, with D tentatively TRBD1 (7 bases). The V gene lost 6 bases and the J gene lost 4 bases, with 15 bases spanning the gap. The CDR3 has 14 residues. CDR1 is LNHDA, CDR2 SQIVND, per germline (reference sequence). CDR3 bases: TGTGCCAGTAGGAGGAGGGGGCAGGGAGAGACCCAGTACTTC. As protein: CASRRRGQGETQYF.

This clone was counted many times. The V call is TRBV11-2, the J call TRBJ1-1; D is possibly TRBD1 (5 bases). Germline V lookup: CDR1 SGHAT, CDR2 FQNNGV. The ends were cut back, 1 base at V and 4 bases at J, with 7 bases in the middle. The CDR3 runs 13 residues. CDR3 sequence: CASSLARGTEAFF. The CDR3 bases are TGTGCCAGCAGCTTAGCTAGGGGCACTGAAGCTTTCTTT.

This clone was found many times. The chain uses TRBV7-8 and TRBJ1-2, with no clear D. The V end was cut by 0 bases, the J end by 4 bases, with 12 bases between. This CDR3 is built from 15 residues. In germline, CDR1 is SGHVS, CDR2 FQNEAQ. The CDR3: CASSLAGLSSYGYTF. The CDR3 DNA reads TGTGCCAGCAGCTTAGCGGGCTTAAGCAGCTATGGCTACACCTTC.

This clone was seen at least ten times. The J gene is TRBJ2-1, the V gene TRBV5-4, with 8 bases lining up with TRBD2. Germline-derived CDR1 and CDR2 are SGHNT and YYREEE (reference sequence). The ends lost 4 bases at V and 6 bases at J; junction bases unmatched: 12. There are 16 residues in the CDR3. CDR3 region: CASSPGGAGETNEQFF. The CDR3 bases are TGTGCCAGCAGCCCCGGGGGAGCGGGAGAAACCAATGAGCAGTTCTTC.

This clone has a count of ten or more. The J gene is TRBJ2-5, the V gene TRBV11-2, with a weak D call TRBD2 (7 bases). V dropped 5 bases and J dropped 4 bases, with 17 bases sitting between them. The CDR3 covers 15 residues. Germline CDR1 is SGHAT and CDR2 is FQNNGV. Here the CDR3 DNA reads TGTGCCAGCAGCCCAGTTTCTAGGGGGGGAGAGACCCAGTACTTC. This encodes CASSPVSRGGETQYF.